The entry below describes one T cell receptor (beta chain). Its antigen target is currently unknown. No quality values exist for individual bases; no much larger clone is one base distant. Every donor was a healthy Caucasian. The twin cohort consisted of three pairs of female monozygotic twins, all aged 18 to 29 years. RNA for TCR libraries was isolated from peripheral blood mononuclear cells. The CDR3, cysteine through phenylalanine, is 12 amino acids long. CDR3 DNA only is kept here, 36 bases in frame from base 1. From a lookup of the germline V gene (reference sequence), CDR1 and CDR2 are DFQATT and SNEGSKA. Trimming removed 6 bases from V and 1 base from J, leaving 8 bases between the germline ends. This sample was taken from a study of identical twins (dated by TCRdb to 2015 to 2016). The study in broad terms: The study deep-sequenced TCR alpha and beta repertoires from monozygotic twins, unrelated adults of various ages and cord blood to test whether fetal clonotypes persist. Replicate twin experiments were performed at different times using different library preparation protocols to rule out contamination.

Receptors were amplified or captured by 5' RACE. The reads were generated on an Illumina HiSeq 2000. Template switching introduced a universal primer binding site; the final cDNA contained a unique molecular identifier, enabling accurate counting of TCR cDNA molecules. Specific primers in the conserved constant-segment region were used to synthesize first-strand cDNA for the TCR alpha and beta chains. Each cDNA library was double barcoded, with a SMART-Mk sample barcode plus Illumina barcodes, to control for contamination. TruSeq adapter sequences, together with Illumina sample barcodes, were added in two successive PCR steps. The TCR alpha and beta cDNA libraries were sequenced on the Illumina HiSeq platform using custom primers. In the paper's pipeline: Raw reads were processed with MiGEC to extract unique molecular identifiers, and MiXCR was used to determine CDR3 positions. Recombination models were inferred per individual with the repgenHMM and IGoR tools using an EM algorithm. Shared clonotype analysis was performed with the tcR package in R, normalizing sharing by the product of cloneset sizes. Out-of-frame nonproductive sequences were analyzed to study raw recombination free of thymic and clonal selection effects. The raw public data were reprocessed by TCRdb itself: fastp quality trimming at Q25, MiXCR clonotype calling, in-frame beta chains only. Rows merge per CDR3 protein into single entries with the most common DNA and genes. The V and J calls shown here were made by TCRdb, not taken from the authors' results. The sample records roughly 720,000 distinct CDR3 sequences, about 20% of which are singletons. In total, the top ten clones hold 13% of the sample.

Study-level results and caveats: In beta out-of-frame sequences, excess twin sharing was weaker, because having fewer shared sequences lowered the signal-to-noise ratio. Fewer insertions were carried by abundant cord blood beta clonotypes, a similar but weaker trend appeared in young adult naive repertoires, and no such trend appeared in memory repertoires. Recombination models systematically underestimated out-of-frame TCR alpha sharing in monozygotic twins but agreed with sharing between unrelated individuals. Compared with coincidental sharing between unrelated individuals, out-of-frame TCR alpha sequences shared between twins showed an excess of sequences with low generation probability. Zero-insertion analyses could be partly confounded by invariant T cells such as MAIT and iNKT, although diverse VJ usage argued against such confounding for most clonotypes. Conclusions relied on cross-sectional statistical analysis, since the same donors could not be followed over many years.

These data are also associated with another study on T cells expressing NK-cell markers. That second publication adds: In sorted CD3+CD56+NKG2C+, CD3+CD56+NKG2C- and CD3+CD56-NKG2C+ T-cell subsets from 8 or 9 donors, TCR beta-chain repertoires were profiled. Of the eight sequenced donors, seven were found to be HCMV-seropositive and one was found to be HCMV-seronegative. In several experiments an anti-gammadeltaTCR antibody was added to restrict sorting to alphabetaTCR-expressing T cells. In more than 5 donors, the dominant CD3+CD56+NKG2C+ clonotypes were found to rank among the top 10 CD8+ clonotypes and to make up roughly 1.0-7.5% of CD8+ T cells. Those dominant clonotypes were again the most abundant among CD3+CD56-NKG2C+ cells in a handful of donors, at about 25-60.1%. It remained unclear whether the expanded NKG2C-expressing T cell clones were specific for HCMV antigens. All eight donors whose samples were sequenced were randomly selected healthy volunteers, three of them men and five women. HCMV-specific IgG was detected in serum with a commercial ELISA kit to determine HCMV serostatus. For five or six donors, unsorted PBMC were also used to sequence bulk peripheral blood T-cell repertoires. MIGEC was used to demultiplex reads and group reads by UMI, and MiTCR was used to assemble and quantify clonotypes. To exclude erroneous sequences, only TCR cDNA sequences supported by at least two reads were retained. The tcR package was used for downstream repertoire analysis, and clonotypes were matched between fractions using CDR3 nucleotide sequence together with V segment. VDJmatch was used to annotate antigen specificity against VDJdb, with one amino acid substitution in CDR3 permitted.

The chain uses TRBV20-1 and TRBJ2-3; the D gene assignment is ambiguous. This receptor was taken from a young woman in good health. Sequenced: PBMCs. The DNA sequence follows: TGCAGTGCGAAGTGGGGCACAGATACGCAGTATTTT. It translates to CSAKWGTDTQYF.